Described below is a single T cell receptor (beta chain) sequence and its context. Antigen unknown. This entry is derived from a study of CD4+ T cells in melanoma. Whole-study findings and limits: CD8+ T cell, macrophage and B cell function reportedly correlated with neoantigen-specific CD4+ T cells. Neoantigen-specific CD4+ T cells in melanoma reportedly had diverse differentiation states.

Generated by immunoSEQ multiplex PCR, the TCRdb table keeps only in-frame clones and is missing some. The sample has about 140,000 clones, around 90% seen once. The clonotype comes from a human donor with melanoma.

The CDR3: CASSLDSYQPQHF. In DNA, the CDR3 is TGCGCCAGCAGCTTGGACAGTTATCAGCCCCAGCATTTT. V and J are TRBV5-1 and TRBJ1-5; D not certain. Germline CDR1 and CDR2: SGHRS and YFSETQ. CDR3 length: 13 amino acids. The V gene lost 0 bases and the J gene lost 5 bases, with 6 bases spanning the gap. The complete variable domain, with remaining parts taken from reference TRBV5-1 and TRBJ1-5, reads KAGVTQTPRYLIKTRGQQVTLSCSPISGHRSVSWYQQTPGQGLQFLFEYFSETQRNKGNFPGRFSGRQFSNSRSEMNVSTLELGDSALYLCASSLDSYQPQHFGDGTRLSIL.